Detailed here is one T cell receptor beta chain. The sample comes from a study of blood T cell repertoires in COVID-19. For the study at large: Italy, Spain and the United States were the sources of the convalescent and acute COVID-19 samples. The analysed material was cDNA or gDNA that came from T cells, B-cell-depleted T cells, or PBMCs.

As processed by the authors: Reference gene primer amplification gave nucleated cell count estimates. Assay: immunoSEQ multiplex PCR; the TCRdb copy retains only in-frame clones and omits some. V and J calls and clone size are given by that table; D and trimming were obtained from the DNA. The sample shows some 200,000 clones, about three quarters of them seen only once. The germline gives CDR1 MDHEN, CDR2 SYDVKM. There are 16 residues in the CDR3. With V trimmed by 5 bases and J by 4 bases, 11 bases remained unmatched. Sequenced input: peripheral blood. This receptor was identified in an older woman with acute or convalescent COVID-19. This rearrangement joins TRBV28 to TRBJ2-3; 8 positions match TRBD1. The CDR3 loop is CASSRHRGDRPDTQYF. The CDR3 nucleotides read TGTGCCAGCAGTCGACACAGGGGGGATCGGCCAGATACGCAGTATTTT.